This T cell receptor beta chain emerged from a study of blood T cell repertoires in COVID-19. Whole-study context: The United States, Italy and Spain provided the acute and convalescent COVID-19 samples. PBMCs, B-cell-depleted T cells, or T cells provided the cDNA or gDNA that made up the material.

In the authors' methods: How many nucleated cells were present was estimated from reference gene primer amplification. Sequencing used immunoSEQ multiplex PCR; TCRdb keeps in-frame clones, though not all of them. That table gives V, J and clone size, and the DNA gave D and trimming. The table shows 150,000 to 200,000 clones, with 70% to 90% occurring only once. The V gene's germline CDR1 is GTSNPN and CDR2 SVGIG (reference sequence). CDR3 length: 14 amino acids. The trim removed 5 bases at V and 0 bases at J, leaving 2 bases unmatched. The origin of this receptor is a man aged 50 to 59 with active or convalescent COVID-19. Sequencing input: peripheral blood. The rearrangement joins TRBV30 to TRBJ1-3; 9 bases map to TRBD1. For the CDR3, the DNA is TGTGCCTGGGGGACAGGGTTCTCTGGAAACACCATATATTTT. As protein: CAWGTGFSGNTIYF.